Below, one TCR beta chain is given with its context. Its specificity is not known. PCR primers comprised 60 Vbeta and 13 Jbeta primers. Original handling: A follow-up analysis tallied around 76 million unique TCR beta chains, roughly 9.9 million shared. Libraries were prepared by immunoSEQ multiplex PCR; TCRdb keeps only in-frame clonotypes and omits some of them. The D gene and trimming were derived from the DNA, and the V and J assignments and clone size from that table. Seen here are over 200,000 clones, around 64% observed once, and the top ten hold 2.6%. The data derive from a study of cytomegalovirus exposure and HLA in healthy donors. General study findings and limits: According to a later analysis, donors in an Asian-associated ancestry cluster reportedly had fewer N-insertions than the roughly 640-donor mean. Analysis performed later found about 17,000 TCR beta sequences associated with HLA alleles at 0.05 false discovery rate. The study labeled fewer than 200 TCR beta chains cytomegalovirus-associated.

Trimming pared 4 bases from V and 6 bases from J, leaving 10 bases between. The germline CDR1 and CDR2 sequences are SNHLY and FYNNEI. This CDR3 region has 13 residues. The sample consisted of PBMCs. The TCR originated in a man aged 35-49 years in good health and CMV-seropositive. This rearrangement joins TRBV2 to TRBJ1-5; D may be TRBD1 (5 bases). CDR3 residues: CASSVGGGQPQHF. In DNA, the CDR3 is TGTGCCAGCAGTGTGGGGGGAGGTCAGCCCCAGCATTTT.